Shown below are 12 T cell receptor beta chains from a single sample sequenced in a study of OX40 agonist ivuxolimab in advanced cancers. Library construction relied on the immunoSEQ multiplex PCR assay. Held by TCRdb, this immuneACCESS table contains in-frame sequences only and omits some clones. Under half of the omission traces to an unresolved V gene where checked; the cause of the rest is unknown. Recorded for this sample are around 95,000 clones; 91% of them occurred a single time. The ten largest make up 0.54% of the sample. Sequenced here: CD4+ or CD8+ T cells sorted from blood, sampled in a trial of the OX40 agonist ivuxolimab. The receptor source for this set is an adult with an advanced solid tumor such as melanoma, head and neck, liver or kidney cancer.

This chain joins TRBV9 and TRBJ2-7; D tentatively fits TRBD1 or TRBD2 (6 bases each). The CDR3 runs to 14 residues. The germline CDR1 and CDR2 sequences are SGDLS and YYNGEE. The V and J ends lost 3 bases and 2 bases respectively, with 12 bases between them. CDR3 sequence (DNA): TGTGCCAGCAGCGGAGGAGGGGGTGCCTACGAGCAGTACTTC. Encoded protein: CASSGGGGAYEQYF.

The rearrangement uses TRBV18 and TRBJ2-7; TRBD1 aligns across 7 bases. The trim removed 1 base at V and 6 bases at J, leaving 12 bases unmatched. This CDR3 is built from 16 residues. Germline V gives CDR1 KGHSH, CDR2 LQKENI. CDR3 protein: CASSPLLEQGRREQYF. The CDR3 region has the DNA TGTGCCAGCTCACCACTTTTAGAACAGGGGCGGCGCGAGCAGTACTTC.

DNA of the CDR3: TGTGCCAGCTCACGACCGACAGGGAGCAGGGAGACCCAGTACTTC. It codes for CASSRPTGSRETQYF. V usage is TRBV18 and J usage is TRBJ2-5, with 7 bases matching TRBD1. The germline gives CDR1 KGHSH, CDR2 LQKENI. CDR3 size: 15 residues. Trimming removed 4 bases from V and 5 bases from J; junction bases left unmatched: 10. Supplemented by reference TRBV18 and TRBJ2-5, the full variable domain reads NAGVMQNPRHLVRRRGQEARLRCSPMKGHSHVYWYRQLPEEGLKFMVYLQKENIIDESGMPKERFSAEFPKEGPSILRIQQVVRGDSAAYFCASSRPTGSRETQYFGPGTRLLVL.

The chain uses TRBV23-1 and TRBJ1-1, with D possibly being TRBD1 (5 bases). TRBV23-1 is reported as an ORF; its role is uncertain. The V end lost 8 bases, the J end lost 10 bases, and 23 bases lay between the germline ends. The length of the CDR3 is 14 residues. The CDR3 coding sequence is TGCGCCAGCGAAGTCGGGCAGGGATCAAGAGGAGCTTTCTTT. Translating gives CASEVGQGSRGAFF.

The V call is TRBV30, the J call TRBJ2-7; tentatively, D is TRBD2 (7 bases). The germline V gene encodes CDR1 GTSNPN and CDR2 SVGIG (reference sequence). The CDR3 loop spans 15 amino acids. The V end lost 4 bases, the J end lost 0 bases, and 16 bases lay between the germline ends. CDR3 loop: CAWTLGGPYSYEQYF. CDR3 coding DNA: TGTGCCTGGACCCTGGGGGGGCCGTACTCCTACGAGCAGTACTTC.

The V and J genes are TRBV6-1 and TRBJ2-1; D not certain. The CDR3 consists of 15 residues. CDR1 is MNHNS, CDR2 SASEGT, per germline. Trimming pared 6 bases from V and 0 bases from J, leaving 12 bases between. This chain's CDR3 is CASRGRLSSYNEQFF. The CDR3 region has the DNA TGTGCCAGCAGAGGCCGGCTAAGCTCCTACAATGAGCAGTTCTTC.

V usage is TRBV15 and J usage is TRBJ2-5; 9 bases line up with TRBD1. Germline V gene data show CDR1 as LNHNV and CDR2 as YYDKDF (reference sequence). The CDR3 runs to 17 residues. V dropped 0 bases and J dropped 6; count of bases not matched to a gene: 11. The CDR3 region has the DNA TGTGCCACCAGCAGAGATCGGCCGGGACAGGGCGTAAAGACCCAGTACTTC. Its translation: CATSRDRPGQGVKTQYF.

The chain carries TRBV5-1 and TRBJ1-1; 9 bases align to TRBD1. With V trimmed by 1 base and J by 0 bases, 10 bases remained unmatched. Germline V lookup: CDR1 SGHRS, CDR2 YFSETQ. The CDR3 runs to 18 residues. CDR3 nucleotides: TGCGCCAGCAGCTTGACCGGACAGGGGATTTTTATGAACACTGAAGCTTTCTTT. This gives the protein CASSLTGQGIFMNTEAFF.

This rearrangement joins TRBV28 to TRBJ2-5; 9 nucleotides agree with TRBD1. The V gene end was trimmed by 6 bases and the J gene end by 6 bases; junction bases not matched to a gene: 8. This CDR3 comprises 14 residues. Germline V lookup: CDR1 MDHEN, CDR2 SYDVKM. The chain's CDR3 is CASSRLGQGKTQYF. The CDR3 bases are TGTGCCAGCAGCCGACTCGGACAGGGGAAGACCCAGTACTTC.

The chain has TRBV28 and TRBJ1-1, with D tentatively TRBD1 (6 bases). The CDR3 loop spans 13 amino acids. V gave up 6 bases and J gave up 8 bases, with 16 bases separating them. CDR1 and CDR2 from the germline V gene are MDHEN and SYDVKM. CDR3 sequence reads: CASSQGTEGEAFF. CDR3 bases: TGTGCCAGCAGCCAGGGGACGGAAGGAGAAGCTTTCTTT. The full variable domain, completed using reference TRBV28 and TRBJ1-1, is DVKVTQSSRYLVKRTGEKVFLECVQDMDHENMFWYRQDPGLGLRLIYFSYDVKMKEKGDIPEGYSVSREKKERFSLILESASTNQTSMYLCASSQGTEGEAFFGQGTRLTVV.

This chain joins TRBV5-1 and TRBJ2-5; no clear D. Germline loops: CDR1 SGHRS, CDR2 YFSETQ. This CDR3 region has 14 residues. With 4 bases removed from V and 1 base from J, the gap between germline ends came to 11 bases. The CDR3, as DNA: TGCGCCAGCAGCCCGACCCCGGGCCAAGAGACCCAGTACTTC. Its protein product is CASSPTPGQETQYF.

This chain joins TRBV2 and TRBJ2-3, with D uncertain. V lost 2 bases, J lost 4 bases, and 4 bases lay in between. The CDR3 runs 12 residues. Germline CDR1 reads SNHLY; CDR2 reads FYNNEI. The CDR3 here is CASSEFSDTQYF. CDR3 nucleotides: TGTGCCAGCAGTGAATTTTCAGATACGCAGTATTTT.